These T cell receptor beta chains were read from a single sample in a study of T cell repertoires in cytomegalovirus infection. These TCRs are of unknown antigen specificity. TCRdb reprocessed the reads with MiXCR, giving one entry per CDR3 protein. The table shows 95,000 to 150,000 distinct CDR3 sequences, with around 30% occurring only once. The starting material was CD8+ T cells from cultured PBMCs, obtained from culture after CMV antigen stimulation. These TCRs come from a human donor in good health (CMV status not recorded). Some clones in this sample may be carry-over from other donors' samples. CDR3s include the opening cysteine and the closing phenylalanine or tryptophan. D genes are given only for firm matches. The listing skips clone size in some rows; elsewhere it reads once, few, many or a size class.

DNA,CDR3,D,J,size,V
TGTGCCAGCAGTTTAGCGGGGGGGCCCGTATACGAGCAGTACTTC,CASSLAGGPVYEQYF,TRBD2,TRBJ2-7,few,TRBV27
TGTGCCAGCAGTCCCGACACGTGGAACTACGAGCAGTACTTC,CASSPDTWNYEQYF,NA,TRBJ2-7,few,TRBV6-1
TGTGCCATCAGCCTTTTAGCCGCCGACAGAGCCCTCTCTGGAAACACCATATATTTT,CAISLLAADRALSGNTIYF,NA,TRBJ1-3,many,TRBV10-3
TGTGCCAGCAGACGGGACACCGCGAACACCGGGGAGCTGTTTTTT,CASRRDTANTGELFF,NA,TRBJ2-2,few,TRBV12-3/TRBV12-4
TGTGCCAGCAGCCAAGATCAGTGGGGGGCCAACAGTGAAAAACTGTTTTTT,CASSQDQWGANSEKLFF,NA,TRBJ1-4,few,TRBV4-2
TGTGCCAGCAGCTTGGTGTCCAGAGACTACGAGCAGTACTTC,CASSLVSRDYEQYF,NA,TRBJ2-7,few,TRBV5-5
TGCAGTGCTAGACAGGGACCCGGGGAGCTGTTTTTT,CSARQGPGELFF,NA,TRBJ2-2,NA,TRBV20-1
TGTGCCAGCAGTTACCTCGATGTGCTTTACTACAATGAGCAGTTCTTC,CASSYLDVLYYNEQFF,NA,TRBJ2-1,few,TRBV6-2/TRBV6-3
TGTGCCAGCAGTTACGATGGGGTTACCGGACAGGGGGCCTACGAGCAGTACTTC,CASSYDGVTGQGAYEQYF,TRBD1,TRBJ2-7,NA,TRBV6-2/TRBV6-3
TGTGCCAGCAGCCAAGATAGGTGGGCCCCAGGGAAGGCTGAAGCTTTCTTT,CASSQDRWAPGKAEAFF,NA,TRBJ1-1,NA,TRBV4-2
TGTGCCAGCAGTTTATGGGGTGGAGAGACCCAGTACTTC,CASSLWGGETQYF,NA,TRBJ2-5,NA,TRBV28
TGTGCCAGCAGTGAATCCCCTGGGGGGTCCTGGGGCTACACCTTC,CASSESPGGSWGYTF,NA,TRBJ1-2,NA,TRBV2
TGTGCCAGCCGACAGGCCTATAATTCACCCCTCCACTTT,CASRQAYNSPLHF,NA,TRBJ1-6,NA,TRBV7-6
TGTGCCAGCAGCTTTTACACTCGCGGTTACAATGAGCAGTTCTTC,CASSFYTRGYNEQFF,NA,TRBJ2-1,many,TRBV7-6
TGTGCCAGTAGCATGAGCCCTATTACGGGACTGAAGAACACCGGGGAGCTGTTTTTT,CASSMSPITGLKNTGELFF,NA,TRBJ2-2,few,TRBV19
TGTGCCAGCAGCTTAGTTAGGGGTCTGGCAGATACGCAGTATTTT,CASSLVRGLADTQYF,NA,TRBJ2-3,few,TRBV7-8
TGTGCCAGCGGAATGCCGCGCGGGGGGGGGGTAGATACGCAGTATTTT,CASGMPRGGGVDTQYF,TRBD2,TRBJ2-3,few,TRBV28
TGTGCCAGCAGCTCGGGACTAGCAGTCGAGCAGTACTTC,CASSSGLAVEQYF,TRBD2,TRBJ2-7,NA,TRBV11-2
TGTGCCAGCGGGGGTATTCAAAGCACCGGGGAGCTGTTTTTT,CASGGIQSTGELFF,NA,TRBJ2-2,NA,TRBV9
TGTGCCAGCAGCGGTTGGGCGGAACAAGAGACCCAGTACTTC,CASSGWAEQETQYF,NA,TRBJ2-5,many,TRBV7-9
TGTGCCAGCAGTTCCGGGACATACTACACTGAAGCTTTCTTT,CASSSGTYYTEAFF,NA,TRBJ1-1,NA,TRBV28
TGTGCCAGCAGCTTAGTAACAAATGGGGAGACCCAGTACTTC,CASSLVTNGETQYF,NA,TRBJ2-5,NA,TRBV7-8
TGCGCCAGCAGCCTGGACAGGGGAGGGGAGACCCAGTACTTC,CASSLDRGGETQYF,TRBD1,TRBJ2-5,NA,TRBV5-1
TGCAGTGCTGGTTTTGAGACTAGCGGGGGATACAATGAGCAGTTCTTC,CSAGFETSGGYNEQFF,TRBD2,TRBJ2-1,many,TRBV20-1
TGTGCCAGCAGTTTCTGGGGTGCCATAGGAGAGCAGTACTTC,CASSFWGAIGEQYF,NA,TRBJ2-7,few,TRBV12-3/TRBV12-4
TGTGCCAGCAGTTTGACCGCCGGGACAGGCCACTACGAGCAGTACTTC,CASSLTAGTGHYEQYF,TRBD1,TRBJ2-7,NA,TRBV27
TGTGCCACCAGTGATCGGACTAGCGGGGAGGTCAATGAGCAGTTCTTC,CATSDRTSGEVNEQFF,TRBD2,TRBJ2-1,once,TRBV24-1
TGCAGTGCTGGGACTAGCGGGGCTACCTCCTACGAGCAGTACTTC,CSAGTSGATSYEQYF,TRBD2,TRBJ2-7,few,TRBV20-1
TGTGCCAGCAGTCCCGGACTGAGTAATGAGCAGTTCTTC,CASSPGLSNEQFF,NA,TRBJ2-1,few,TRBV12-3/TRBV12-4
TGCGCCAGCAGCCAAGACGTAGTACAGGCATTGGACGATAATTCACCCCTCCACTTT,CASSQDVVQALDDNSPLHF,NA,TRBJ1-6,NA,TRBV4-3
TGTGCCAGCAGCTCCAAGACAGGGGGCGAGATTCTCTACGAGCAGTACTTC,CASSSKTGGEILYEQYF,TRBD1,TRBJ2-7,NA,TRBV7-4
TGCAGTGCTAGAGATGACAGGGGGACCTATAATTCACCCCTCCACTTT,CSARDDRGTYNSPLHF,TRBD1,TRBJ1-6,NA,TRBV20-1
TGCAGTGCTAGAGATCGGGGGTCGGGGTATGGCTACACCTTC,CSARDRGSGYGYTF,NA,TRBJ1-2,NA,TRBV20-1
TGTGCCAGCAGCCCGCTACAGGGGAGGGCCAAAGCTATGAACACTGAAGCTTTCTTT,CASSPLQGRAKAMNTEAFF,TRBD1,TRBJ1-1,NA,TRBV6-2/TRBV6-3